Here is one T cell receptor (beta chain) with its context. This entry is derived from a study of blood T cell repertoires in COVID-19. Overall study: Material from acute and convalescent COVID-19 was sourced from the United States, Italy and Spain. PBMCs, B-cell-depleted T cells, or T cells provided the cDNA or gDNA that made up the material.

As originally analysed: Scientists estimated how many nucleated cells there were by amplifying reference gene primers. Profiled with immunoSEQ multiplex PCR; TCRdb holds only in-frame clones, not every one. V, J and clone size derive from that table, while D and trimming were established from the DNA sequence. This table holds about 140,000 clones, 86% found once. V trimming: 1 base; J trimming: 3 bases; junction bases outside the gene matches: 6. Per the germline V gene, CDR1 is GTSNPN and CDR2 is SVGIG (reference sequence). The CDR3 loop spans 15 amino acids. The sequence was collected from a woman aged 60-70 years with acute or convalescent COVID-19. Input material: peripheral blood. The chain has TRBV30 and TRBJ1-5, with 7 bases that match TRBD1. Here the CDR3 DNA reads TGTGCCTGGAGTGACAGGGGATTATACAATCAGCCCCAGCATTTT. The encoded protein is CAWSDRGLYNQPQHF.